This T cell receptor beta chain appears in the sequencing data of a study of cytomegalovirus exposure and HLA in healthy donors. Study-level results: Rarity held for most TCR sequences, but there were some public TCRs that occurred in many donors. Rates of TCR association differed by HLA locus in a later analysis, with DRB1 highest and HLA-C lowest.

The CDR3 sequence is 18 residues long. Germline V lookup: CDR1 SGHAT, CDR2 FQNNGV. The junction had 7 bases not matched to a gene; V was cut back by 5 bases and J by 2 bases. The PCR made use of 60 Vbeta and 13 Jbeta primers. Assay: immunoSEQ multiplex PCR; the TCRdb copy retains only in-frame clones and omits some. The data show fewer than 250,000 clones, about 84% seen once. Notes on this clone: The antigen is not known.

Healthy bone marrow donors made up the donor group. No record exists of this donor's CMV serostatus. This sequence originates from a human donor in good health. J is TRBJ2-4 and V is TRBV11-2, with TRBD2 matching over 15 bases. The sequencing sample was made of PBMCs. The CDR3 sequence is CASSPGLAGGRSKNIQYF. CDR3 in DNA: TGTGCCAGCAGCCCCGGACTAGCGGGAGGGCGGTCCAAAAACATTCAGTACTTC.